This T cell receptor beta chain was captured by sequencing in a study of T-cell memory formation after mild COVID-19. Study at large: The study found TCR clusters largely donor specific. General study points: Clones that got smaller from day 15 to 85 had even CD4/CD8, while clones growing later tipped toward CD4+. Second-wave clones reaching peak frequency on day 37 lacked confirmed SARS-CoV-2 specificity.

The CDR3 extends over 13 amino acids. CDR1 is DFQATT, CDR2 SNEGSKA, per germline (reference sequence). For this clonotype: Its antigen remains unknown.

MiXCR was run by TCRdb on the 5' RACE reads, yielding one entry per CDR3 protein. The data hold about 400,000 distinct CDR3 sequences, with 16% observed a single time. Sequenced sample: PBMCs or a T cell subset sorted from them (not recorded which). This chain connects TRBV20-1 to TRBJ2-1; D might be TRBD2 (6 bases). The sequence came from a man aged 18 to 29 who had mild COVID-19 (a few samples of this study predate the infection). Cell type and time point are not known. Written as DNA, the CDR3 is TGCAGCGCCCTGGGGGGTTCCCCTAGTGAGCAGTTCTTC. Protein product: CSALGGSPSEQFF.